This T cell receptor beta chain was sequenced in a study of OX40 agonist ivuxolimab in advanced cancers. Study as a whole: Patients were treated with intravenous ivuxolimab, dosed at 0.01 to 10 mg/kg and infused every 2 weeks.

Overall study findings and caveats: At 0.1 to 3.0 mg/kg, CD4+ and CD8+ blood T cells expanded clonally by week 6. At 0.1-3.0 mg/kg, partial responders had clonal expansion among the lowest observed. Expanded clones belonging to CD8+ T cells outnumbered, on average, those of CD4+.

Sequencing was performed with immunoSEQ multiplex PCR; in TCRdb, only in-frame clones are kept and a portion is missing. The sample lists tens of thousands of clones; about 83% were seen once. As concerns this clone: The antigen is unknown.

The sequence was obtained from an adult with an advanced solid tumor such as melanoma, head and neck, liver or kidney cancer. The sequences come from CD4+ or CD8+ T cells sorted from blood, collected in a trial of the OX40 agonist ivuxolimab.

In DNA, the CDR3 is TGTGCCAGCTCACCAGACAGACAGACCGGGGAGCTGTTTTTT. As protein: CASSPDRQTGELFF. This sequence joins TRBV18 and TRBJ2-2; TRBD1 might be the D (5 bases). V lost 2 bases and J lost 5, with 9 bases in between. CDR3 length: 14 amino acids. The V gene's germline CDR1 is KGHSH and CDR2 LQKENI.